The TCR beta chain under discussion was sequenced for a study of cytomegalovirus exposure and HLA in healthy donors. General study points: Roughly even sequencing depth across donors was the assumption behind the presence/absence analyses. Among immune exposure information, only CMV serostatus was available.

To note about this clone: Antigen: not known.

PCR was performed using 60 Vbeta and 13 Jbeta primers. Assay used: immunoSEQ multiplex PCR; TCRdb lists only in-frame clones, some missing. This sample has approximately 150,000 clones, with over 60% found just once. The CDR3 has 14 amino acids. Germline V gene data show CDR1 as SGHTA and CDR2 as FQGTGA. V was clipped by 4 bases and J by 6 bases; unmatched bases: 4. Sequencing used PBMCs. The receptor comes from a woman in her 30s in good health and CMV-seronegative. This sequence joins TRBV7-3 and TRBJ2-3; TRBD2 matches at 10 bases. The CDR3 DNA sequence: TGTGCCAGCAGCTATCTAGCGGGGGTTGATACGCAGTATTTT. The encoded protein is CASSYLAGVDTQYF. Using reference TRBV7-3 and TRBJ2-3 for the parts outside the CDR3, the full variable domain is GAGVSQTPSNKVTEKGKYVELRCDPISGHTALYWYRQSLGQGPEFLIYFQGTGAADDSGLPNDRFFAVRPEGSVSTLKIQRTERGDSAVYLCASSYLAGVDTQYFGPGTRLTVL.